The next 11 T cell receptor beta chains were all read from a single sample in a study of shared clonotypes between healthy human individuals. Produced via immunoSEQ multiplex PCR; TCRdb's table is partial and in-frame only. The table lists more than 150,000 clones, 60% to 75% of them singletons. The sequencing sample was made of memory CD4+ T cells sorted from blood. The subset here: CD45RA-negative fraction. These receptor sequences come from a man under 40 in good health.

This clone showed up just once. In nucleotides, the CDR3 is TGTGCCAGCAGCCTCGGACAGGGAGGGGGTGAGCAGTTCTTC. As protein: CASSLGQGGGEQFF. V usage is TRBV7-2 and J usage is TRBJ2-1; D is perhaps TRBD1 (8 bases). The germline gives CDR1 SGHTA, CDR2 FQGNSA. V was clipped by 5 bases and J by 9 bases, with 17 bases between them. The CDR3 spans 14 residues. The full variable domain, rest sourced from reference TRBV7-2 and TRBJ2-1, is GAGVSQSPSNKVTEKGKDVELRCDPISGHTALYWYRQSLGQGLEFLIYFQGNSAPDKSGLPSDRFSAERTGGSVSTLTIQRTQQEDSAVYLCASSLGQGGGEQFFGPGTRLTVL.

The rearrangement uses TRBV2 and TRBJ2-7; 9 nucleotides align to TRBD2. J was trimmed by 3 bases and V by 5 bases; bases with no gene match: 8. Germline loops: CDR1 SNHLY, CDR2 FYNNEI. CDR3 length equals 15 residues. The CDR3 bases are TGTGCCAGCAGTCTTACTAGCGGGCGCAACTACGAGCAGTACTTC. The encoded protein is CASSLTSGRNYEQYF.

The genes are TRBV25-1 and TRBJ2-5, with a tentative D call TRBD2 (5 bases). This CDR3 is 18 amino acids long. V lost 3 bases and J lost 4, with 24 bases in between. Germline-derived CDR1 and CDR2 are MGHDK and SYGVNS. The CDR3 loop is CASSDTQGAGTSPETQYF. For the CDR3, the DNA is TGTGCCAGCAGTGACACCCAAGGTGCGGGCACGAGCCCAGAGACCCAGTACTTC.

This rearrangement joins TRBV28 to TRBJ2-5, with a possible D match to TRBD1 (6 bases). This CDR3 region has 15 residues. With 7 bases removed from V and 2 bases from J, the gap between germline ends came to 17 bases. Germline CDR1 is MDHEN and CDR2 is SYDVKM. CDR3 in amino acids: CASTSFTGLQETQYF. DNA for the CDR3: TGTGCCAGCACCTCATTTACAGGGTTACAAGAGACCCAGTACTTC.

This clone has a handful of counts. The CDR3 region is CASSLAGSSHEQYF. CDR3 in DNA: TGTGCCAGCAGTTTGGCCGGGAGTTCCCACGAGCAGTACTTC. This chain connects TRBV28 to TRBJ2-7; tentative D call: TRBD2 (6 bases). Trimming pared 3 bases from V and 5 bases from J, leaving 14 bases between. CDR1 MDHEN and CDR2 SYDVKM come from the germline V gene. The CDR3 runs to 14 residues.

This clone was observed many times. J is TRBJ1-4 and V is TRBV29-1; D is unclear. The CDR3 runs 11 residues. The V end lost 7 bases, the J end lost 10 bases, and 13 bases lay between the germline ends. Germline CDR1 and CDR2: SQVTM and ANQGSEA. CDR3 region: CSANTAGKLFF. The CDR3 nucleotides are TGCAGCGCCAACACAGCTGGAAAACTGTTTTTT.

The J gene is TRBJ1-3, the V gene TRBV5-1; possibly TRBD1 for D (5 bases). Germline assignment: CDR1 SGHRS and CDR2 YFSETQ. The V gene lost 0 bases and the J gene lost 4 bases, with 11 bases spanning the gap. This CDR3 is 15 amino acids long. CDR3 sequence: CASSLVPGIGNTIYF. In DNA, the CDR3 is TGCGCCAGCAGCTTGGTTCCAGGGATAGGAAACACCATATATTTT.

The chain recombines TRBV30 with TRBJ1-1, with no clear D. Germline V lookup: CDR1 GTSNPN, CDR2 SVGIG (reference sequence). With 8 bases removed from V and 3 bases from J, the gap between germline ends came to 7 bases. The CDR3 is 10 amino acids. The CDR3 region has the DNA TGTGCCCGCCAGGACACTGAAGCTTTCTTT. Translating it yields CARQDTEAFF.

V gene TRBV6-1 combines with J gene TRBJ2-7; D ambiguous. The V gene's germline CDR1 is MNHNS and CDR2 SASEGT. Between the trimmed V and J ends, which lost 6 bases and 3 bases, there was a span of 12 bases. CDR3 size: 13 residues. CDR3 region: CASRVRGIYEQYF. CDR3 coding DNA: TGTGCCAGCAGGGTCCGAGGAATCTACGAGCAGTACTTC.

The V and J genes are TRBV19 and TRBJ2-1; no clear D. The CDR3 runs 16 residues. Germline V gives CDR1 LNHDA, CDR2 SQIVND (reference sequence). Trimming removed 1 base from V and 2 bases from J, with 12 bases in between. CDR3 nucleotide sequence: TGTGCCAGTAGTATAGGCCCAGCCAGACCCTACAATGAGCAGTTCTTC. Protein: CASSIGPARPYNEQFF.

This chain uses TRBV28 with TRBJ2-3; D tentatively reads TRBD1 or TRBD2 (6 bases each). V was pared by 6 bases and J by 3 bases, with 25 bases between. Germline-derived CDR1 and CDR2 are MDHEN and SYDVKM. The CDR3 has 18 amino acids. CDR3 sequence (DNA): TGTGCCAGCAGGGGGGCCGCCCGCGGGACAATGTGGACAGATACGCAGTATTTT. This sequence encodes CASRGAARGTMWTDTQYF.